Listed below are T cell receptor beta chains from one sample, sequenced in a study of T cell responses to AZD1222 COVID-19 vaccine. Data came from immunoSEQ multiplex PCR; TCRdb stores just in-frame clones and leaves some out. Of some 92,000 clones in the sample, around 89% were seen once. Specimen: peripheral blood, collected on day 0 of AZD1222 vaccination. The source is an adult in good health. CDR3s include the opening cysteine and the closing phenylalanine or tryptophan. Fields, in order: J gene, clone size, V gene, D gene, CDR3 length, CDR3 protein, CDR3 DNA. D genes are given only for firm matches. Size is omitted from some rows. Given values are once, few, many or a class for expanded clones.

j_gene: TRBJ1-2; abundance: few; v_gene: TRBV14; d_gene: TRBD1; len: 15; CDR3aa: CASSQTGGTNYGYTF; CDR3nt: TGTGCCAGCAGCCAAACAGGGGGCACTAACTATGGCTACACCTTC
j_gene: TRBJ2-1; abundance: few; v_gene: TRBV14; d_gene: NA; len: 15; CDR3aa: CASSLLLTGADEQFF; CDR3nt: TGTGCCAGCAGTCTCCTGCTGACCGGCGCGGATGAGCAGTTCTTC
j_gene: TRBJ2-1; abundance: NA; v_gene: TRBV20-1; d_gene: NA; len: 13; CDR3aa: CSASLLTPNEQFF; CDR3nt: TGCAGTGCTAGTCTACTAACCCCCAATGAGCAGTTCTTC
j_gene: TRBJ2-5; abundance: NA; v_gene: TRBV28; d_gene: TRBD1; len: 16; CDR3aa: CASSSAGTGGAETQYF; CDR3nt: TGTGCCAGCAGTTCCGCCGGGACAGGGGGCGCAGAGACCCAGTACTTC
j_gene: TRBJ2-7; abundance: NA; v_gene: TRBV5-1; d_gene: TRBD2; len: 15; CDR3aa: CASSLTGEGLYEQYF; CDR3nt: TGCGCCAGCAGCTTGACGGGGGAGGGCCTCTACGAGCAGTACTTC
j_gene: TRBJ1-3; abundance: NA; v_gene: TRBV19; d_gene: NA; len: 15; CDR3aa: CASRRPGGNGNTIYF; CDR3nt: TGTGCCAGTAGAAGACCTGGGGGAAATGGAAACACCATATATTTT
j_gene: TRBJ1-1; abundance: NA; v_gene: TRBV7-2; d_gene: NA; len: 15; CDR3aa: CASSLAGGARTEAFF; CDR3nt: TGTGCCAGCAGCTTAGCTGGGGGGGCGCGCACTGAAGCTTTCTTT
j_gene: TRBJ2-3; abundance: NA; v_gene: TRBV6-6; d_gene: TRBD2; len: 14; CDR3aa: CASSYQTSRDTQYF; CDR3nt: TGTGCCAGCAGTTACCAGACTAGCCGGGATACGCAGTATTTT
j_gene: TRBJ2-3; abundance: NA; v_gene: TRBV3-1/TRBV3-2; d_gene: NA; len: 12; CDR3aa: CASSQFTDTQYF; CDR3nt: TGTGCCAGCAGCCAATTCACAGATACGCAGTATTTT
j_gene: TRBJ2-7; abundance: NA; v_gene: TRBV28; d_gene: TRBD2; len: 15; CDR3aa: CASNSGLAGVDEQYF; CDR3nt: TGTGCCAGTAACAGTGGACTAGCGGGAGTCGACGAGCAGTACTTC
j_gene: TRBJ2-2; abundance: NA; v_gene: TRBV5-6; d_gene: TRBD1; len: 15; CDR3aa: CASRLLDRLGGELFF; CDR3nt: TGTGCCAGCAGACTCCTGGACAGGTTGGGCGGGGAGCTGTTTTTT
j_gene: TRBJ1-6; abundance: few; v_gene: TRBV25-1; d_gene: TRBD1; len: 15; CDR3aa: CASSATGEWRSPLHF; CDR3nt: TGTGCCAGCAGTGCTACAGGGGAGTGGAGGTCACCCCTCCACTTT
j_gene: TRBJ1-5; abundance: NA; v_gene: TRBV28; d_gene: NA; len: 14; CDR3aa: CASSLEQLKQPQHF; CDR3nt: TGTGCCAGCAGTTTAGAGCAGCTTAAACAGCCCCAGCATTTT
j_gene: TRBJ2-5; abundance: NA; v_gene: TRBV27; d_gene: TRBD1; len: 17; CDR3aa: CASSLSLSGQGQETQYF; CDR3nt: TGTGCCAGCAGTTTAAGTCTTAGTGGACAGGGCCAAGAGACCCAGTACTTC
j_gene: TRBJ1-6; abundance: NA; v_gene: TRBV5-6; d_gene: NA; len: 14; CDR3aa: CASSSVIRNSPLHF; CDR3nt: TGTGCCAGCAGCTCGGTAATAAGAAATTCACCCCTCCACTTT
j_gene: TRBJ2-3; abundance: NA; v_gene: TRBV6-5; d_gene: NA; len: 13; CDR3aa: CASTSPGTDTQYF; CDR3nt: TGTGCCAGCACCTCCCCGGGAACAGATACGCAGTATTTT
j_gene: TRBJ2-2; abundance: NA; v_gene: TRBV28; d_gene: NA; len: 17; CDR3aa: CASSTPRVGLNTGELFF; CDR3nt: TGTGCCAGCAGTACACCTAGGGTTGGGCTGAACACCGGGGAGCTGTTTTTT
j_gene: TRBJ1-1; abundance: NA; v_gene: TRBV30; d_gene: NA; len: 14; CDR3aa: CAWSRGQGNTEAFF; CDR3nt: TGTGCCTGGAGTCGGGGGCAGGGGAACACTGAAGCTTTCTTT
j_gene: TRBJ2-2; abundance: NA; v_gene: TRBV28; d_gene: TRBD1; len: 16; CDR3aa: CASRSRGGDYTGELFF; CDR3nt: TGTGCCAGCCGGTCCCGAGGGGGCGATTACACCGGGGAGCTGTTTTTT
j_gene: TRBJ1-1; abundance: NA; v_gene: TRBV9; d_gene: NA; len: 15; CDR3aa: CASSVDPLLRTEAFF; CDR3nt: TGTGCCAGCAGCGTAGACCCTCTTCTCCGAACTGAAGCTTTCTTT
j_gene: TRBJ2-5; abundance: NA; v_gene: TRBV18; d_gene: TRBD2; len: 14; CDR3aa: CASSQGLARETQYF; CDR3nt: TGTGCCAGCTCCCAGGGACTAGCGAGGGAGACCCAGTACTTC